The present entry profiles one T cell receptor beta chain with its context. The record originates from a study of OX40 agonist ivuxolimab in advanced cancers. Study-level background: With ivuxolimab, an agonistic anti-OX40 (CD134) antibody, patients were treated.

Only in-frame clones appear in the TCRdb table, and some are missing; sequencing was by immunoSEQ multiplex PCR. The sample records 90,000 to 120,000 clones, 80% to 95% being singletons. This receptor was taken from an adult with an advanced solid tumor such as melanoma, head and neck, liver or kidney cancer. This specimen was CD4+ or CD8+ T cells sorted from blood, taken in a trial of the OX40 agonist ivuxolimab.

The CDR3 sequence is CASVTPWAGRAEAFF. The CDR3 DNA reads TGTGCCAGCGTAACTCCGTGGGCAGGGCGAGCTGAAGCTTTCTTT. This chain connects TRBV2 to TRBJ1-1, with D perhaps TRBD1 (5 bases). V shed 8 bases and J shed 6 bases, with 22 bases lying between them. Germline V gene data show CDR1 as SNHLY and CDR2 as FYNNEI. The CDR3 is 15 amino acids.